This T cell receptor (beta chain) was sequenced in a study of OX40 agonist ivuxolimab in advanced cancers. Germline V gene data show CDR1 as SEHNR and CDR2 as FQNEAQ (reference sequence). The CDR3 is 13 residues long. Trimming left V 1 base short and J 3 bases short, with 4 bases between. Generated by immunoSEQ multiplex PCR, the TCRdb table keeps only in-frame clones and is missing some. The sample lists tens of thousands of clones; around 84% were seen once. At cycle 4 day 1, cycle 7 day 1, and baseline, blood was sampled. The sequenced sample was CD4+ or CD8+ T cells sorted from blood, obtained in a trial of the OX40 agonist ivuxolimab. The chain joins TRBV7-9 to TRBJ1-5; D remains unclear. This TCR came from an adult with an advanced solid tumor such as melanoma, head and neck, liver or kidney cancer. This chain's CDR3 is CASSLDYNQPQHF. The CDR3 DNA sequence: TGTGCCAGCAGCTTAGATTACAATCAGCCCCAGCATTTT.